The sequence of this T cell receptor beta chain was determined in a study of T cell responses to AZD1222 COVID-19 vaccine. Study results and caveats: Spike-spanning, vaccine-associated CD4 TCRs were dominant at 160-218 and 743-854.

Regarding this clone: Its antigen is currently unknown.

Clones were sequenced by immunoSEQ multiplex PCR, and TCRdb holds only the in-frame ones, with some missing. Of approximately 100,000 clones detected, nearly 90% appear once; the ten largest clones hold 2.8%. The sample here was peripheral blood, taken on day 0 of MenACWY control vaccination. This TCR derives from an adult in good health.

CDR3 nucleotides: TGCGCCAGCAGCCCTACGGGGGAGGGCAAGGGTGGCTACACCTTC. Protein: CASSPTGEGKGGYTF. V usage is TRBV5-1 and J usage is TRBJ1-2; D is perhaps TRBD1 (5 bases). The CDR3 is 15 residues long. Trimming took off 4 bases at V and 7 bases at J, with 20 bases between the two ends. Germline CDR1 and CDR2: SGHRS and YFSETQ. Full variable domain (rest looked up from reference TRBV5-1 and TRBJ1-2): KAGVTQTPRYLIKTRGQQVTLSCSPISGHRSVSWYQQTPGQGLQFLFEYFSETQRNKGNFPGRFSGRQFSNSRSEMNVSTLELGDSALYLCASSPTGEGKGGYTFGSGTRLTVV.